A selection of T cell receptor beta chains follows, all from one sample in a study of early T cells in non-severe SARS-CoV-2 infection. In TCRdb, the 5' RACE reads were re-called with MiXCR into one record per CDR3 protein. The table has about 35,000 distinct CDR3 sequences, approximately 5% seen once. The sequenced sample was whole blood. The receptors derive from an adult who was a healthcare worker with PCR-confirmed SARS-CoV-2 infection or an uninfected control (not recorded which). CDR3s include the opening cysteine and the closing phenylalanine or tryptophan. A D gene is named only where the DNA matches it firmly. Clone size is stated in some rows and not others, as once, few, many or a class when expanded.

d_gene	j_gene	v_gene	abundance	CDR3nt	CDR3aa
TRBD2	TRBJ2-3	TRBV11-2	many	TGTGCCAGCAGCTTCGGACTAGCGGGGGCCACAGATACGCAGTATTTT	CASSFGLAGATDTQYF
NA	TRBJ1-2	TRBV28	many	TGTGCCAGCAGTTTAAGGATGACTAGGTATGGCTACACCTTC	CASSLRMTRYGYTF
TRBD2	TRBJ2-3	TRBV9	many	TGTGCCAGCAGCATATGGACTAGCGGGGGGGCCGGCACAGATACGCAGTATTTT	CASSIWTSGGAGTDTQYF
NA	TRBJ1-1	TRBV28	many	TGTGCCAGCAGTTTATTGACTTTCCCTGCTTTCTTT	CASSLLTFPAFF
TRBD1	TRBJ1-1	TRBV20-1	many	TGCAGTGCTAGAGATTGGGGGACAGGCACTGAAGCTTTCTTT	CSARDWGTGTEAFF
NA	TRBJ2-6	TRBV5-5	NA	TGTGCCAGCAGCTTGGCGGGGCAGCTGTCTGGGGCCAACGTCCTGACTTTC	CASSLAGQLSGANVLTF
TRBD1	TRBJ1-4	TRBV30	many	TGTGCCTGGAGTAAGACAGGGTGGAAAGAAAAACTGTTTTTT	CAWSKTGWKEKLFF
NA	TRBJ1-5	TRBV5-1	few	TGCGCCAGCAGCTTGGTTCCGGCTCAGCCCCAGCATTTT	CASSLVPAQPQHF
NA	TRBJ1-5	TRBV27	many	TGTGCCAGCAGTTTTGCAGGCCATCAGCCCCAGCATTTT	CASSFAGHQPQHF
TRBD1	TRBJ1-1	TRBV30	NA	TGTGCCTGGAGTGGACAGGGTGTGACTGAAGCTTTCTTT	CAWSGQGVTEAFF
NA	TRBJ1-1	TRBV7-9	few	TGTGCCAGCAGCTTAGGAGCAGCGGCTAACACTGAAGCTTTCTTT	CASSLGAAANTEAFF
NA	TRBJ2-4	TRBV28	NA	TGTGCCAGCAGGGGAGGGACAGGAAAAAACATTCAGTACTTC	CASRGGTGKNIQYF
NA	TRBJ2-7	TRBV6-2/TRBV6-3	many	TGTGCCAGCAGGTCCAGAACTAGCTCCTACGAGCAGTACTTC	CASRSRTSSYEQYF
NA	TRBJ2-1	TRBV7-9	NA	TGTGCCAGCAGCGACCCCGCAGGGGCCTACAATGAGCAGTTCTTC	CASSDPAGAYNEQFF
TRBD1	TRBJ1-3	TRBV7-9	few	TGTGCCAGCAGCCCGGGAGAAGGGGGCCGAAACACCATATATTTT	CASSPGEGGRNTIYF
TRBD1	TRBJ1-2	TRBV5-1	many	TGCGCCAGCAGCTGGACAGGGGTTAACTATGGCTACACCTTC	CASSWTGVNYGYTF
NA	TRBJ2-7	TRBV11-2	many	TGTGCCAGCAGCTTATCCTCCCGTCACGAGCAGTACTTC	CASSLSSRHEQYF
TRBD2	TRBJ2-7	TRBV20-1	many	TGCAGTGCTAGAGATCCAACTAGCGGGGGGCTAAGCTCCTACGAGCAGTACTTC	CSARDPTSGGLSSYEQYF
TRBD2	TRBJ2-7	TRBV3-1	many	TGTGCCAGCAGCCCGACTAGCTATTCCGAGCAGTACTTC	CASSPTSYSEQYF
NA	TRBJ2-3	TRBV7-9	NA	TGTGCCAGCAGCTTATCGATTCAGGATACGCAGTATTTT	CASSLSIQDTQYF
TRBD2	TRBJ2-3	TRBV28	many	TGTGCCAGCATGACTAGCGGGGGGAGGAGAGATACGCAGTATTTT	CASMTSGGRRDTQYF
NA	TRBJ2-3	TRBV4-3	once	TGCGCCAGCAGCCGCGTTAGGGGGGGGCGATTAACAGATACGCAGTATTTT	CASSRVRGGRLTDTQYF
NA	TRBJ2-1	TRBV27	many	TGTGCCAGCAGTTTTTGGCGGGACGGATCCTACAATGAGCAGTTCTTC	CASSFWRDGSYNEQFF
NA	TRBJ1-5	TRBV6-2/TRBV6-3	many	TGTGCCAGCAGTGGACAGAAGCTCAATCAGCCCCAGCATTTT	CASSGQKLNQPQHF
NA	TRBJ2-3	TRBV20-1	NA	TGCAGTGCGGCGGCCGGGGGTGATACGCAGTATTTT	CSAAAGGDTQYF